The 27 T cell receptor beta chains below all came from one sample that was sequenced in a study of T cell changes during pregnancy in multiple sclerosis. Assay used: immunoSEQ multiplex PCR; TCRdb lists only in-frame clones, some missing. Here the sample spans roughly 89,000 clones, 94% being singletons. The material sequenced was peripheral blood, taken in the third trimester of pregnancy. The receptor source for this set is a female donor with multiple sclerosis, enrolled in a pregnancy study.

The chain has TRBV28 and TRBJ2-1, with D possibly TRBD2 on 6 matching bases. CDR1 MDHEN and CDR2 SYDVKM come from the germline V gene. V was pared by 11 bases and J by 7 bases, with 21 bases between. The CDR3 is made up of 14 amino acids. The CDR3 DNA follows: TGTGCCGTCATCGGAGGGCCGGTGAAAAATGAGCAGTTCTTC. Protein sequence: CAVIGGPVKNEQFF.

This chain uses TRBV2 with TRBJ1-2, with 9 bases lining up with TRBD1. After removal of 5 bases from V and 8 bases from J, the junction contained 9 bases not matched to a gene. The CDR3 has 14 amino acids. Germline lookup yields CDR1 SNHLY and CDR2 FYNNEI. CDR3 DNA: TGTGCCAGCAGTCGTGCGGACAGGGGAGGCGGCTACACCTTC. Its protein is CASSRADRGGGYTF.

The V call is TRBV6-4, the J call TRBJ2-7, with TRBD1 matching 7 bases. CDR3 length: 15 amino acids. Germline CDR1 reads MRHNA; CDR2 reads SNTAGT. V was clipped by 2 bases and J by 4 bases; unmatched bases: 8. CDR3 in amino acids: CASSDSQGVIYEQYF. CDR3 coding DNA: TGTGCCAGCAGTGACAGCCAGGGGGTGATTTACGAGCAGTACTTC.

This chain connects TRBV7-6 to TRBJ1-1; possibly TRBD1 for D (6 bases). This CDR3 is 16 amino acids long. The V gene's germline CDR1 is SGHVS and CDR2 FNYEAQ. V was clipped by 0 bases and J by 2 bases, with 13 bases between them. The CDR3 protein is CASSLASTGYNTEAFF. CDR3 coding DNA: TGTGCCAGCAGCTTAGCTTCGACAGGATATAACACTGAAGCTTTCTTT. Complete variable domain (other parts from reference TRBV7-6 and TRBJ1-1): GAGVSQSPRYKVTKRGQDVALRCDPISGHVSLYWYRQALGQGPEFLTYFNYEAQQDKSGLPNDRFSAERPEGSISTLTIQRTEQRDSAMYRCASSLASTGYNTEAFFGQGTRLTVV.

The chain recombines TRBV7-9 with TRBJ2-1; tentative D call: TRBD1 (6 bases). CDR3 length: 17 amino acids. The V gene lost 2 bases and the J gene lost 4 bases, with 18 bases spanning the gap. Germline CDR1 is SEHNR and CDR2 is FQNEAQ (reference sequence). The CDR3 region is CASSLPPGQMGYNEQFF. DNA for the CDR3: TGTGCCAGCAGCTTACCGCCCGGACAGATGGGGTACAATGAGCAGTTCTTC.

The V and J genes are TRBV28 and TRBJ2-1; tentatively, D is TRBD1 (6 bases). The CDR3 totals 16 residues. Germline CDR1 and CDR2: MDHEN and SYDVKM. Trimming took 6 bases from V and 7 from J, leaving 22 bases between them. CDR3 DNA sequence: TGTGCCAGCAGAGCCTCTGAGGGGCCGAGGGGGAATGAGCAGTTCTTC. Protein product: CASRASEGPRGNEQFF.

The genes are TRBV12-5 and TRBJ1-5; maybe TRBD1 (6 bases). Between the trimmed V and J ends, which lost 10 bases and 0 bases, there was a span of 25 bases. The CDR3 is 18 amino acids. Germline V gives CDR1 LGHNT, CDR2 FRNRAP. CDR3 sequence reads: CATLRGQLVTDSNQPQHF. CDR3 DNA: TGTGCTACCCTTCGCGGACAGTTGGTTACTGATAGCAATCAGCCCCAGCATTTT.

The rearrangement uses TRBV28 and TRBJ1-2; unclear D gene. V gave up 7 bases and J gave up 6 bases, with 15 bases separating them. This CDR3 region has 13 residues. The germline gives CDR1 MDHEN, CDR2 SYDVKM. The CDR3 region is CASITNRRHGYTF. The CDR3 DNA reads TGTGCCAGCATCACGAATCGGAGGCATGGCTACACCTTC.

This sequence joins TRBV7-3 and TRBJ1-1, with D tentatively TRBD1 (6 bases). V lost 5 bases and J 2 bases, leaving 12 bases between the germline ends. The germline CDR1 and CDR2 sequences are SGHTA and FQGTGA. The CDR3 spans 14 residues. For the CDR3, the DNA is TGTGCCAGCAGCCGGGACATCGGAAACACTGAAGCTTTCTTT. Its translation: CASSRDIGNTEAFF.

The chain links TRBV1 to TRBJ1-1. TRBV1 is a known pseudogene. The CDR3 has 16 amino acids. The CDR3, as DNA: TGCACCAGCAGCCTGTGGTTCCGGGGGGCTGGTACTGAAGCTTTCTTT. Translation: CTSSLWFRGAGTEAFF.

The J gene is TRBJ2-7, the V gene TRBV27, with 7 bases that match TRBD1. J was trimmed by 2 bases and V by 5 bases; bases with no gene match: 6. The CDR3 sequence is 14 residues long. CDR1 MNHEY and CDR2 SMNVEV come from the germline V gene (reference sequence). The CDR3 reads CASSPGDSAYEQYF. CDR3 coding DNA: TGTGCCAGCAGTCCAGGGGACAGTGCCTACGAGCAGTACTTC.

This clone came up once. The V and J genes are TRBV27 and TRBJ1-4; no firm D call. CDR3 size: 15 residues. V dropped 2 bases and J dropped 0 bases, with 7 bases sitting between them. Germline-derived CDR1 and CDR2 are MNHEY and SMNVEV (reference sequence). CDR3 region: CASSLVPATNEKLFF. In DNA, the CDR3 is TGTGCCAGCAGTTTAGTACCAGCAACTAATGAAAAACTGTTTTTT.

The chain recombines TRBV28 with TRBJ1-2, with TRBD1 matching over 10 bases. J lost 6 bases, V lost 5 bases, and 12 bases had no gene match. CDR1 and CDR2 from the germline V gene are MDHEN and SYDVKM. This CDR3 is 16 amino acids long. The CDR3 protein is CASSPPSRQGAHGYTF. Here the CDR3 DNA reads TGTGCCAGCAGTCCCCCTTCCAGACAGGGGGCTCATGGCTACACCTTC.

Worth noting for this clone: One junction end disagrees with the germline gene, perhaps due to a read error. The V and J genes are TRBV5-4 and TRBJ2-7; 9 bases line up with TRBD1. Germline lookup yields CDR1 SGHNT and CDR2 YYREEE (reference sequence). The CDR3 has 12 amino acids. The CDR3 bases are TGTGCCAGCAGCTCTAGGACAGGGGAGTACTTTTTC. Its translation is CASSSRTGEYFF.

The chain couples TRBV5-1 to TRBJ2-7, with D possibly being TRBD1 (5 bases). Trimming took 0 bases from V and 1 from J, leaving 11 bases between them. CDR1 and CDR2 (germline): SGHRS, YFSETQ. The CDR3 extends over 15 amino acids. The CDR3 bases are TGCGCCAGCAGCTTGGGGACACCTCAGTCCTACGAGCAGTACTTC. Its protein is CASSLGTPQSYEQYF.

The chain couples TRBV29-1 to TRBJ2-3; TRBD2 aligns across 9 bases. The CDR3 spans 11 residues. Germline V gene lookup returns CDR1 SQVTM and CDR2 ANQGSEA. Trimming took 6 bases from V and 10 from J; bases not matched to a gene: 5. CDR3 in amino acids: CSVGTSHAQYF. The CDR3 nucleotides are TGCAGCGTGGGGACTAGCCATGCGCAGTATTTT.

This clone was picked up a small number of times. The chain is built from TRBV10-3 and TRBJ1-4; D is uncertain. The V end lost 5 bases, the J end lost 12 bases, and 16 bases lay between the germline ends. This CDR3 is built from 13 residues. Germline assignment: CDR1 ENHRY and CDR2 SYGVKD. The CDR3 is CAISPFSTGELFF. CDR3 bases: TGTGCCATCAGTCCCTTTTCGACTGGAGAACTGTTTTTT.

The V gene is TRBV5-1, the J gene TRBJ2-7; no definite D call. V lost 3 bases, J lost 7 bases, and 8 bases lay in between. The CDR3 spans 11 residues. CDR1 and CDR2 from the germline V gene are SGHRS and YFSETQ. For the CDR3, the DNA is TGCGCCAGCAGCTCGGAGAGGGAGCAGTACTTC. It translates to CASSSEREQYF.

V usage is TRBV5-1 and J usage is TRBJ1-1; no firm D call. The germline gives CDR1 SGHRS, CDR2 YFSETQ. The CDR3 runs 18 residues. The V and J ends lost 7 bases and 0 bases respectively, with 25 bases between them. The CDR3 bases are TGCGCCAGCCGAATTGATGCCGGTACCTACGTGGTGAACACTGAAGCTTTCTTT. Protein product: CASRIDAGTYVVNTEAFF.

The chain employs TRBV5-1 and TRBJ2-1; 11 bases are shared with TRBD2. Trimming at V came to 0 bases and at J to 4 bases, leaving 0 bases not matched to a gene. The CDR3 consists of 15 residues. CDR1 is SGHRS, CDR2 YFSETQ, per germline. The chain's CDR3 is CASSLGTSGYNEQFF. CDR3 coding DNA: TGCGCCAGCAGCTTGGGGACTAGCGGGTACAATGAGCAGTTCTTC.

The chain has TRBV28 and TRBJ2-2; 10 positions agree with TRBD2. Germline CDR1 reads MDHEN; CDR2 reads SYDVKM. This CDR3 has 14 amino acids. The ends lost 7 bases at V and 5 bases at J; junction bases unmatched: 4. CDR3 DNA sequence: TGTGCCAGCATCGGGACTAGCGAAACCGGGGAGCTGTTTTTT. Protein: CASIGTSETGELFF.

The DNA of the CDR3 is TGTGCCAGCAGCCCCCAGGGCGGCTACACCTTC. Encoded protein: CASSPQGGYTF. The chain employs TRBV9 and TRBJ1-2; a possible D gene is TRBD1 (5 bases). The germline V gene encodes CDR1 SGDLS and CDR2 YYNGEE. The CDR3 runs 11 residues. Trimming took 4 bases from V and 8 from J, leaving 9 bases between them.

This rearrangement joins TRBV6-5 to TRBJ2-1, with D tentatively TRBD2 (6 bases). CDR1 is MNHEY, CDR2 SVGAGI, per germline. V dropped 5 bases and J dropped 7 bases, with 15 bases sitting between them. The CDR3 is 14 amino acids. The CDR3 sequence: CASSPWRADNEQFF. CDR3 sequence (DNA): TGTGCCAGCAGTCCTTGGAGGGCCGATAATGAGCAGTTCTTC.

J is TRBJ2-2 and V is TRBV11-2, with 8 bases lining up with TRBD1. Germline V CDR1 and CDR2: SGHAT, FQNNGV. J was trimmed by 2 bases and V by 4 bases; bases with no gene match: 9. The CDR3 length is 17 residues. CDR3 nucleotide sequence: TGTGCCAGCAGCTACCCGATTTCAGGGGGCAACACCGGGGAGCTGTTTTTT. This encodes CASSYPISGGNTGELFF.

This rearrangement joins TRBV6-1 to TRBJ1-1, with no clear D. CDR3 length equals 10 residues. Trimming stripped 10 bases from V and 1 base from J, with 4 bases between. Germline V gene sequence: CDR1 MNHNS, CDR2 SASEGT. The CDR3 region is CATQNTEAFF. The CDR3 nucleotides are TGTGCCACCCAGAACACTGAAGCTTTCTTT.

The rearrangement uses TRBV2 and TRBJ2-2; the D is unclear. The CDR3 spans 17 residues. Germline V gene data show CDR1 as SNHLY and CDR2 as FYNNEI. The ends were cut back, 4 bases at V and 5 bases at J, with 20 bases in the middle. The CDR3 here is CASSVQATPNPTGELFF. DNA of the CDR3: TGTGCCAGCAGTGTGCAGGCTACACCTAACCCGACCGGGGAGCTGTTTTTT.

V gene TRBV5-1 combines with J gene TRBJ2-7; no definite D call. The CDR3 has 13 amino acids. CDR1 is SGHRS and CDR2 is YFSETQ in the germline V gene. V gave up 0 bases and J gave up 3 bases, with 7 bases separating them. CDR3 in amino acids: CASSLAEIYEQYF. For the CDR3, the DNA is TGCGCCAGCAGCTTGGCCGAGATCTACGAGCAGTACTTC.